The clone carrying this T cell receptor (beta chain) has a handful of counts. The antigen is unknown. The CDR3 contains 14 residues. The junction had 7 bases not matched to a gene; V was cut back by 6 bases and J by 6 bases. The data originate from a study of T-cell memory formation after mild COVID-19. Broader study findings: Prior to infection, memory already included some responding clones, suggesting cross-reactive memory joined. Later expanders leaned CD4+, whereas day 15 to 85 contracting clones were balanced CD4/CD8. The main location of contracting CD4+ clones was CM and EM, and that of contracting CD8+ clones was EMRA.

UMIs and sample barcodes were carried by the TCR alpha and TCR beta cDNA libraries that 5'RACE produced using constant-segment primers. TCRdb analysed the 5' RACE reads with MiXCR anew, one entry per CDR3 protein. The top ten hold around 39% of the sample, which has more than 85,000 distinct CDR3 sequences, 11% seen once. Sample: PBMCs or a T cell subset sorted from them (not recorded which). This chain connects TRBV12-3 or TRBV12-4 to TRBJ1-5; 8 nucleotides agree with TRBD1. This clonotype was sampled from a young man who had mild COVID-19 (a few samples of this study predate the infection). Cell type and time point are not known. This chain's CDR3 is CASSRQGRGQPQHF. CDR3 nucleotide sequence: TGTGCCAGCAGCCGACAGGGGAGGGGTCAGCCCCAGCATTTT.